Each of the 29 T cell receptor beta chains below was sequenced from the same sample in a study of blood T cell repertoires in COVID-19. Profiling relied on immunoSEQ multiplex PCR, and the TCRdb table lists in-frame clones only, not all of them. The table lists approximately 97,000 clones, 70% to 85% of them singletons, with 12% in the top ten. The specimen sequenced was peripheral blood. All receptors derive from a human donor in a cohort sampled during active COVID-19.

CDR3 residues: CAAERGTGYGYTF. CDR3 bases: TGTGCCGCCGAACGTGGTACGGGCTATGGCTACACCTTC. This rearrangement joins TRBV30 to TRBJ1-2, with unresolved D. Germline V gives CDR1 GTSNPN, CDR2 SVGIG (reference sequence). This CDR3 comprises 13 residues. The V and J ends lost 8 bases and 4 bases respectively, with 17 bases between them.

This chain joins TRBV27 and TRBJ2-1; perhaps TRBD2 as D (7 bases). The CDR3 is made up of 17 amino acids. In germline, CDR1 is MNHEY, CDR2 SMNVEV (reference sequence). Deletions cut 1 base from V and 6 bases from J, with 19 bases between. The CDR3 loop is CASSLFSRGAVGNEQFF. The CDR3 DNA follows: TGTGCCAGCAGTTTATTCTCCCGGGGGGCCGTCGGCAATGAGCAGTTCTTC.

V usage is TRBV5-6 and J usage is TRBJ1-1; possibly TRBD1 for D (6 bases). Trimming pared 1 base from V and 4 bases from J, leaving 8 bases between. This CDR3 has 13 amino acids. Germline lookup yields CDR1 SGHDT and CDR2 YYEEEE. CDR3 DNA: TGTGCCAGCAGCTTGCAGGGGACCACTGAAGCTTTCTTT. This translates into CASSLQGTTEAFF.

The J gene is TRBJ1-3, the V gene TRBV5-1, with TRBD1 as a possible D gene (6 bases). This CDR3 has 16 amino acids. CDR1 is SGHRS, CDR2 YFSETQ, per germline. The V end lost 8 bases, the J end lost 0 bases, and 18 bases lay between the germline ends. The CDR3, as DNA: TGCGCCAGTAGCAAGGACAGTACTAACTCTGGAAACACCATATATTTT. This codes for CASSKDSTNSGNTIYF. Based on the CDR3 plus reference TRBV5-1 and TRBJ1-3, the full variable domain is KAGVTQTPRYLIKTRGQQVTLSCSPISGHRSVSWYQQTPGQGLQFLFEYFSETQRNKGNFPGRFSGRQFSNSRSEMNVSTLELGDSALYLCASSKDSTNSGNTIYFGEGSWLTVV.

This chain connects TRBV3-1 (or the pseudogene TRBV3-2) to TRBJ2-1; 10 bases align to TRBD2. The CDR3 has 20 amino acids. Per germline, CDR1 LGHDT and CDR2 YNNKEL (reference sequence). The J segment lost 3 bases and the V segment lost 1 base, leaving 15 bases of the junction unmatched. DNA of the CDR3: TGTGCCAGCAGCCAAGGTCCAGGCCGTATTACTAGCGGGAACTACAATGAGCAGTTCTTC. Its protein is CASSQGPGRITSGNYNEQFF.

The chain combines TRBV5-1 with TRBJ1-1; the match to TRBD1 covers 7 bases. Germline-derived CDR1 and CDR2 are SGHRS and YFSETQ. V lost 3 bases and J lost 11; bases outside the gene matches: 13. This CDR3 is built from 14 residues. The CDR3 sequence is CASSSEGLTGSAFF. The CDR3 region has the DNA TGCGCCAGCAGCTCTGAGGGGTTGACAGGGAGTGCTTTCTTT.

The chain couples TRBV12-3 or TRBV12-4 to TRBJ2-1, with a possible D match to TRBD2 (7 bases). V lost 3 bases, J lost 9 bases, and 12 bases lay in between. The CDR3 runs 13 residues. Here the CDR3 DNA reads TGTGCCAGCAGTTTTGGGGGGGCCGGTGAGCAGTTCTTC. Translated: CASSFGGAGEQFF.

The J gene is TRBJ2-2, the V gene TRBV9, with unresolved D. Trimming left V 0 bases short and J 4 bases short, with 10 bases between. CDR3 length equals 15 residues. Germline CDR1 is SGDLS and CDR2 is YYNGEE. CDR3 loop: CASSVESRSTGELFF. The CDR3 bases are TGTGCCAGCAGCGTAGAGTCAAGGAGCACCGGGGAGCTGTTTTTT.

This chain joins TRBV7-2 and TRBJ1-1, with 7 bases fitting TRBD1. Germline V lookup: CDR1 SGHTA, CDR2 FQGNSA. The CDR3 extends over 14 amino acids. J lost 5 bases, V lost 5 bases, and 8 bases had no gene match. CDR3 DNA sequence: TGTGCCAGCAGCACGCACAGGGGAAAGACTGAAGCTTTCTTT. Amino acid sequence: CASSTHRGKTEAFF.

The rearrangement joins TRBV27 to TRBJ2-7; TRBD2 agrees at 7 bases. V lost 7 bases to trimming and J lost 4 bases; unmatched junction nucleotides: 7. Germline CDR1 MNHEY, CDR2 SMNVEV (reference sequence). This CDR3 is built from 13 residues. The CDR3 loop reads CASNPAAGYEQYF. The CDR3 DNA follows: TGTGCCAGCAATCCCGCAGCGGGGTACGAGCAGTACTTC.

The rearrangement links TRBV5-1 to TRBJ2-7; D possibly corresponds to TRBD2 (6 bases). V lost 4 bases, J lost 4 bases, and 12 bases lay in between. The CDR3 is 13 residues long. CDR1 SGHRS and CDR2 YFSETQ come from the germline V gene. The CDR3 spells CASSPAGGYEQYF. The CDR3 coding sequence is TGCGCCAGCAGCCCCGCCGGGGGATACGAGCAGTACTTC.

This clone was seen once. The chain is built from TRBV7-3 and TRBJ2-3, with TRBD2 matching over 9 bases. Germline CDR1 SGHTA, CDR2 FQGTGA. V was clipped by 0 bases and J by 6 bases; unmatched bases: 4. The CDR3 runs to 15 residues. The CDR3 region has the DNA TGTGCCAGCAGCTTAACTGCGGGGGGGCGCGATACGCAGTATTTT. Its translation: CASSLTAGGRDTQYF. The whole variable domain, remainder taken from reference TRBV7-3 and TRBJ2-3, is GAGVSQTPSNKVTEKGKYVELRCDPISGHTALYWYRQSLGQGPEFLIYFQGTGAADDSGLPNDRFFAVRPEGSVSTLKIQRTERGDSAVYLCASSLTAGGRDTQYFGPGTRLTVL.

The J gene is TRBJ1-1, the V gene TRBV2; 7 bases are a match to TRBD1. CDR3 length: 14 residues. Unmatched junction bases numbered 12, after V lost 9 bases and J lost 5 bases. CDR1 and CDR2 from the germline V gene are SNHLY and FYNNEI. CDR3 in DNA: TGTGCCAGTACAAGGAACAGGGGAAATACTGAAGCTTTCTTT. It yields the protein CASTRNRGNTEAFF.

CDR3 nucleotides: TGTGCCAGCAGCGTAGCGGGGACAGGGATCGCGACCGGGGAGCTGTTTTTT. Amino acids: CASSVAGTGIATGELFF. The chain employs TRBV9 and TRBJ2-2; 9 positions agree with TRBD1. With 0 bases clipped from V and 5 bases from J, the junction kept 8 bases outside the gene matches. The CDR3 is 17 amino acids. Germline values: CDR1 SGDLS, CDR2 YYNGEE.

This chain uses TRBV28 with TRBJ1-1; D may be TRBD1 (5 bases). This CDR3 has 13 residues. The germline V gene has CDR1 MDHEN and CDR2 SYDVKM. V lost 2 bases and J 7 bases, leaving 11 bases between the germline ends. The chain's CDR3 is CASSLPGRSEAFF. The CDR3 DNA reads TGTGCCAGCAGTTTACCAGGGAGGAGTGAAGCTTTCTTT.

The chain is built from TRBV9 and TRBJ2-5; 8 bases are a match to TRBD1. The CDR3 covers 16 residues. CDR1 is SGDLS, CDR2 YYNGEE, per germline. With V trimmed by 0 bases and J by 5 bases, 9 bases remained unmatched. The CDR3 spells CASSVGDTGGGETQYF. CDR3 sequence (DNA): TGTGCCAGCAGCGTAGGAGACACAGGGGGTGGGGAGACCCAGTACTTC.

The chain has TRBV9 and TRBJ1-1; D unclear. This CDR3 has 17 amino acids. Germline V gene lookup returns CDR1 SGDLS and CDR2 YYNGEE. Trimming left V 4 bases short and J 0 bases short, with 19 bases between. CDR3 sequence: CASSLLPRDYLNTEAFF. In DNA form, the CDR3 reads TGTGCCAGCAGCCTACTACCCCGCGACTACTTGAACACTGAAGCTTTCTTT.

This rearrangement joins TRBV7-9 to TRBJ1-2; TRBD1 might be the D (5 bases). V was clipped by 2 bases and J by 4 bases, with 11 bases between them. From germline, CDR1 is SEHNR and CDR2 FQNEAQ (reference sequence). The CDR3 has 14 amino acids. The CDR3, as DNA: TGTGCCAGCAGCTTAAGCAGACAGAGCTATGGCTACACCTTC. Its translation is CASSLSRQSYGYTF.

The chain is built from TRBV7-2 and TRBJ2-3; 13 nucleotides align to TRBD2. Germline values: CDR1 SGHTA, CDR2 FQGNSA. The CDR3 is 17 residues long. Germline trimming cut 4 bases from V and 6 bases from J; bases unmatched to any gene: 10. The DNA of the CDR3 is TGTGCCAGCAGCTCCCCATTACTAGCGGGAGGGCGTGATACGCAGTATTTT. Its translation is CASSSPLLAGGRDTQYF.

The chain couples TRBV16 to TRBJ2-2; 8 nucleotides align to TRBD2. Germline trimming cut 4 bases from V and 2 bases from J; bases unmatched to any gene: 9. The V gene's germline CDR1 is KGHSY and CDR2 FQNENV. The CDR3 sequence is 17 residues long. CDR3: CASSRERLALNTGELFF. DNA for the CDR3: TGTGCCAGCAGCCGTGAACGACTAGCGCTAAACACCGGGGAGCTGTTTTTT.

V and J are TRBV7-9 and TRBJ1-1, with 7 bases matching TRBD1. CDR1 and CDR2 (germline): SEHNR, FQNEAQ (reference sequence). The CDR3 contains 15 residues. V lost 1 base to trimming and J lost 6 bases; unmatched junction nucleotides: 8. The CDR3 DNA reads TGTGCCAGCAGCTTAGAAAGCGTGGGGACAGCTGAAGCTTTCTTT. Translating it yields CASSLESVGTAEAFF.

Of note for this clone: The junction does not match germline at one end; this may be a read error. This chain's CDR3 is CASSRGGSRNIQYF. In DNA, the CDR3 is TGTGCCAGCAGTAGGGGGGGCAGCAGAAACATTCAGTACTTC. The chain uses TRBV19 and TRBJ2-4; maybe TRBD2 (7 bases). Germline CDR1 reads LNHDA; CDR2 reads SQIVND (reference sequence). The CDR3 loop spans 14 amino acids.

This chain joins TRBV6-2 or TRBV6-3 and TRBJ2-2; unclear D gene. The germline CDR1 and CDR2 sequences are MNHEY and SVGEGT. The CDR3 runs 14 residues. Trimming took 4 bases from V and 5 from J, leaving 11 bases between them. This CDR3 is CASSSYPRTGELFF. The DNA for the CDR3 is TGTGCCAGCAGTTCGTACCCCCGGACCGGGGAGCTGTTTTTT.

The chain joins TRBV6-2 or TRBV6-3 to TRBJ1-3; no firm D call. The CDR3 contains 12 residues. CDR1 MNHEY and CDR2 SVGEGT come from the germline V gene. V shed 6 bases and J shed 9 bases, with 12 bases lying between them. CDR3 DNA sequence: TGTGCCAGCAGCCCCGTCGGTGCCACCATATATTTT. This sequence encodes CASSPVGATIYF.

The chain uses TRBV7-9 and TRBJ2-2; maybe TRBD1 (5 bases). Trimming took off 1 base at V and 5 bases at J, with 11 bases between the two ends. The CDR3 totals 15 residues. Looked up from germline, CDR1 is SEHNR and CDR2 is FQNEAQ (reference sequence). The CDR3 coding sequence is TGTGCCAGCAGCTTAGGGGGCGGAGAGACCGGGGAGCTGTTTTTT. As protein: CASSLGGGETGELFF.

V gene TRBV7-9 combines with J gene TRBJ2-4; TRBD1 agrees at 8 bases. CDR1 is SEHNR and CDR2 is FQNEAQ in the germline V gene (reference sequence). The V gene end was trimmed by 5 bases and the J gene end by 5 bases; junction bases not matched to a gene: 5. The CDR3 is made up of 14 amino acids. The CDR3 DNA reads TGTGCCAGCAGCCGACAGGGGTGGGAAAACATTCAGTACTTC. It codes for CASSRQGWENIQYF.

V is TRBV4-1 and J is TRBJ2-2, with TRBD1 as a possible D gene (6 bases). The CDR3 totals 14 residues. Germline values: CDR1 MGHRA, CDR2 YSYEKL. V dropped 9 bases and J dropped 5 bases, with 16 bases sitting between them. CDR3 nucleotides: TGCGCCAGGGGGTGGCAGGGGAATACCGGGGAGCTGTTTTTT. Its translation: CARGWQGNTGELFF.

The rearrangement uses TRBV2 and TRBJ1-1; no clear D gene. Looked up from germline, CDR1 is SNHLY and CDR2 is FYNNEI. The CDR3 totals 11 residues. V was trimmed by 11 bases and J by 4 bases, leaving 11 bases between them. The CDR3 DNA reads as TGTGCCTCATCCCGGGGCACTGAAGCTTTCTTT. Encoded protein: CASSRGTEAFF.

The V call is TRBV28, the J call TRBJ2-7, with D perhaps TRBD1 (5 bases). The ends were cut back, 6 bases at V and 3 bases at J, with 15 bases in the middle. The CDR3 runs 14 residues. Germline assignment: CDR1 MDHEN and CDR2 SYDVKM. The CDR3 sequence is CASSLLTVSYEQYF. The CDR3 region has the DNA TGTGCCAGCAGCCTCCTGACAGTTAGCTACGAGCAGTACTTC.